This paragraph reports one T cell receptor beta chain. Method: immunoSEQ multiplex PCR; TCRdb's copy keeps in-frame clones and lacks some. The data show 250,000 or so clones, around 89% seen once. This specimen comes from a study of blood T cell repertoires in COVID-19. The overall study: The analysed material was cDNA or gDNA that came from T cells, B-cell-depleted T cells, or PBMCs.

Trimming removed 0 bases at V and 0 bases at J, with 9 bases between. Germline V gene lookup returns CDR1 MNHEY and CDR2 SVGEGT. The CDR3 runs to 15 residues. Material for sequencing was peripheral blood. This chain connects TRBV6-2 or TRBV6-3 to TRBJ2-7; tentatively, D is TRBD2 (6 bases). The sequence derives from a woman younger than 45 with COVID-19, enrolled during active disease. The CDR3 loop is CASSYSRSGSYEQYF. CDR3 sequence (DNA): TGTGCCAGCAGTTACTCGCGTAGCGGCTCCTACGAGCAGTACTTC.